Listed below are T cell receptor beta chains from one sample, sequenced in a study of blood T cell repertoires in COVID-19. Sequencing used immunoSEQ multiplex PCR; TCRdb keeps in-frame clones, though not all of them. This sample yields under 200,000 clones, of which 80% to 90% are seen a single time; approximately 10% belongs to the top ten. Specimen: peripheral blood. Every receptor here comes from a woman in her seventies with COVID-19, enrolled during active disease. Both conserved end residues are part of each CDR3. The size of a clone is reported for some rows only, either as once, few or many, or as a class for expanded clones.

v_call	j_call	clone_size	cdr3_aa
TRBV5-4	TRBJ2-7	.	CASSKGDRSFEQYF
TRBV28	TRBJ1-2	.	CARGVDRGLPNYGYTF
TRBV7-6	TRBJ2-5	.	CASSLLPRGTRAPIAETQYF
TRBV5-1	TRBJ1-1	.	CASSRTENTEAFF
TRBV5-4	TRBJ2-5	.	CASSGQGGDYQETQYF
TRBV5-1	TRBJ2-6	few	CASSLGRTASSSGANVLTF
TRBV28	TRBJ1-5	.	CASSFGSYQPQHF
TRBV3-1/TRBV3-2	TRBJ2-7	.	CASSPGTGPYEQYF
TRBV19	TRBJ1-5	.	CASSILVGQGNQPQHF
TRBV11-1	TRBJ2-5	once	CASSLGQGEETQYF
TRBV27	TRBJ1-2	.	CASSSLREVPGYTF
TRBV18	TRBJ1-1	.	CASSPTRDLSEAFF
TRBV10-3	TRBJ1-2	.	CAISESFGQNGYTF
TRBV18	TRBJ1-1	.	CASSGGMNTEAFF
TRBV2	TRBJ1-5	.	CASSERGQGNQPQHF
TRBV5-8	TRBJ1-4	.	CASDPDRGEGTNEKLFF
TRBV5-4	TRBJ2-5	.	CASSLIHLQETQYF
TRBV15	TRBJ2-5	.	CATSRDPLAGGGGETQYF
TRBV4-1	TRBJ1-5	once	CASSQTGRNQPQHF
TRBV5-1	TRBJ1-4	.	CASSTDNVNEKLFF
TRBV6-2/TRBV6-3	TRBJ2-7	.	CASSYPSGGSYEQYF
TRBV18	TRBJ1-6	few	CASSPEDSPLHF
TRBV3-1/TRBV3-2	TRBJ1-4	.	CASSHRQENEKLFF
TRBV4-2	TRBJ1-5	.	CASSQDYSNQPQHF
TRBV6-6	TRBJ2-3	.	CASSPRLAGDTDTQYF
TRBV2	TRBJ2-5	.	CASSKGQVETQYF
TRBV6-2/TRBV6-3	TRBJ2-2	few	CASSYLASGGALSGELFF
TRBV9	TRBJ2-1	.	CASSSPGGQAYNEQFF
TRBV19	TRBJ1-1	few	CASSISQGLVHRDTEAFF
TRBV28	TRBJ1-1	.	CASSFLDRGGLMNTEAFF
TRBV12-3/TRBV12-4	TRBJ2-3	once	CASSFPRGTQYF
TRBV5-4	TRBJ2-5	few	CASSLEGETQYF
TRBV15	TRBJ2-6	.	CATLEGAAGANVLTF
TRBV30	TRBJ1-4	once	CAWDEQGAGEKLFF
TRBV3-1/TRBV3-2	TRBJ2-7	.	CASSQTPYEQYF
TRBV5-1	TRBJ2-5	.	CASSQGTGGETQYF
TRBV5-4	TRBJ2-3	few	CASSFDRGPTDTQYF
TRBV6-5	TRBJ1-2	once	CASRQGYNYGYTF
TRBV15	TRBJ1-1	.	CATSRSGRGMNTEAFF
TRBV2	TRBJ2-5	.	CASSDRRGGGETQYF
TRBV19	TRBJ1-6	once	CASSPYKGPSSYNSPLHF